This T cell receptor beta chain was recorded in a study of blood T cells in healthy people across ages. Study results and caveats: TCR beta diversity per million T cells fell roughly linearly with age. Whereas aged donors had fewer naive CD4+ cells, long-lived donors had more of them and higher diversity. PBMCs were not sorted, which prevented a conclusive comparison of naive versus antigen-experienced cells.

Sample-barcoded 5' priming and a J-beta primer mix drove a second PCR of roughly 7 to 11 cycles. TCRdb re-derived calls from the 5' RACE reads in MiXCR, one entry per CDR3 protein. The data contain about 1,500,000 distinct CDR3 sequences, 42% of them singletons. The sample holds a few counts of this clonotype. Antigen specificity is unknown. The sequenced material came from blood. This receptor was taken from a woman aged 18-30 years in good health.

CDR3: CASSLSGGWGYTF. The CDR3 DNA follows: TGTGCCAGCAGTTTATCAGGGGGATGGGGCTACACCTTC. The V and J genes are TRBV12-3 or TRBV12-4 and TRBJ1-2; TRBD1 agrees at 7 bases. This CDR3 contains 13 residues. V gave up 2 bases and J gave up 8 bases; unmatched junction bases: 5.